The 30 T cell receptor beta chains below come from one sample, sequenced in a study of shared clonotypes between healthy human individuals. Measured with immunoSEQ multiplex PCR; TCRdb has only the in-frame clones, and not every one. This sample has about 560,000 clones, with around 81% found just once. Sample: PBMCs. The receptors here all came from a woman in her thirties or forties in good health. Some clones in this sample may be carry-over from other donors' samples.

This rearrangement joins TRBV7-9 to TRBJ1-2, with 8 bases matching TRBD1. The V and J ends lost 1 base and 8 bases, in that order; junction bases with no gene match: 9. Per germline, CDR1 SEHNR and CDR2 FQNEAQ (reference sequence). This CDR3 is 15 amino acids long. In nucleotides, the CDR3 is TGTGCCAGCAGCTTAGTCGGTCAGGGGGCGCGCGGCTACACCTTC. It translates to CASSLVGQGARGYTF. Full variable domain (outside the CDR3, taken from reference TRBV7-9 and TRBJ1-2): DTGVSQNPRHKITKRGQNVTFRCDPISEHNRLYWYRQTLGQGPEFLTYFQNEAQLEKSRLLSDRFSAERPKGSFSTLEIQRTEQGDSAMYLCASSLVGQGARGYTFGSGTRLTVV.

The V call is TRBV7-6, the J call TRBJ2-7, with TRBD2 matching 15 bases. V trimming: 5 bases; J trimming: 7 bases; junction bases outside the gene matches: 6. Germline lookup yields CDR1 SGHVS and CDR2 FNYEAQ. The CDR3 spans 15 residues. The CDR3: CASSPGTSGRLEQYF. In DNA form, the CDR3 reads TGTGCCAGCAGCCCCGGGACTAGCGGGAGGTTGGAGCAGTACTTC.

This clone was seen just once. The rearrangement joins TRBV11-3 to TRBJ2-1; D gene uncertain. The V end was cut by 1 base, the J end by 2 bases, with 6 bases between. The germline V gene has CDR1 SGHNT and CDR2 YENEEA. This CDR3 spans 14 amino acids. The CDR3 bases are TGTGCCAGCAGCTTAGGGACCGCCTACAATGAGCAGTTCTTC. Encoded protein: CASSLGTAYNEQFF. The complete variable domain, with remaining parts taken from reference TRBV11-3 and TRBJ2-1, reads EAGVVQSPRYKIIEKKQPVAFWCNPISGHNTLYWYLQNLGQGPELLIRYENEEAVDDSQLPKDRFSAERLKGVDSTLKIQPAELGDSAVYLCASSLGTAYNEQFFGPGTRLTVL.

CDR3 coding DNA: TGTGCCAGCTCACACACAGACCTCAATCAGCCCCAGCATTTT. Translation gives CASSHTDLNQPQHF. This chain connects TRBV18 to TRBJ1-5; D not resolved. CDR1 is KGHSH, CDR2 LQKENI, per germline. The CDR3 runs 14 residues. The V gene lost 4 bases and the J gene lost 3 bases, with 10 bases spanning the gap.

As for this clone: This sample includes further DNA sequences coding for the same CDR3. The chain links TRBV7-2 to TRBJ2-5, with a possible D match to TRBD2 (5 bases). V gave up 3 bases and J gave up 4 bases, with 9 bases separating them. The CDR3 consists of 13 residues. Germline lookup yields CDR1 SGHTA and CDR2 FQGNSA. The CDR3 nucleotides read TGTGCCAGCAGCTTGACGGGGTTAGAGACCCAGTACTTC. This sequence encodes CASSLTGLETQYF.

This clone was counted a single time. CDR3 nucleotide sequence: TGCAGCGTTGAAGTTGGCGGCGGCGGGATTAACACTGAAGCTTTCTTT. It translates to CSVEVGGGGINTEAFF. The chain is built from TRBV29-1 and TRBJ1-1; D remains ambiguous. V gave up 1 base and J gave up 2 bases, with 17 bases separating them. This CDR3 region has 16 residues. Germline values: CDR1 SQVTM, CDR2 ANQGSEA.

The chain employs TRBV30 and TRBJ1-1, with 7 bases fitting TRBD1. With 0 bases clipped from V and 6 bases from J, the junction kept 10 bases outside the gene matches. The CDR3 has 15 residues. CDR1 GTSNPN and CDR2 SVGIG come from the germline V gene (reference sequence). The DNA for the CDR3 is TGTGCCTGGAGTGTACCCGGACAGGCTTTTCCTGAAGCTTTCTTT. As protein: CAWSVPGQAFPEAFF.

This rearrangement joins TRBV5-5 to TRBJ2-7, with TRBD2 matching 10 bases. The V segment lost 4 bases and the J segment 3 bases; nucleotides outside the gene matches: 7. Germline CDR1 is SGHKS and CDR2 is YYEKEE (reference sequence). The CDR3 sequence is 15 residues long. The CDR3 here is CASSPGLAEDYEQYF. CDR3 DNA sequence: TGTGCCAGCAGCCCTGGACTAGCGGAGGACTACGAGCAGTACTTC.

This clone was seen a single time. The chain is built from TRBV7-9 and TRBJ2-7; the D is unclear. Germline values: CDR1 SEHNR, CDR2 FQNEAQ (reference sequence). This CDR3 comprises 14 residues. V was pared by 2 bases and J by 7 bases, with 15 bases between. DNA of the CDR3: TGTGCCAGCAGCTTATCGGAACGACTTTGGGAGCAGTACTTC. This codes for CASSLSERLWEQYF.

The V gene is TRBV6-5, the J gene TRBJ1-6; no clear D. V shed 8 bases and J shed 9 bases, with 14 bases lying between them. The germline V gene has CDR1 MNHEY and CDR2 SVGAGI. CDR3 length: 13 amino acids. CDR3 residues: CASWARPGSPLHF. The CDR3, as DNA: TGTGCCAGCTGGGCGAGACCCGGTTCACCCCTCCACTTT.

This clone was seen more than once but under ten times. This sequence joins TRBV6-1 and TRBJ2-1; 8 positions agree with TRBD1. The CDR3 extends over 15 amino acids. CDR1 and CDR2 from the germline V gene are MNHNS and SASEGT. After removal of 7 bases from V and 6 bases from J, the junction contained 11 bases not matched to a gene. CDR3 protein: CASTGNRGITNEQFF. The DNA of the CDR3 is TGTGCCAGCACCGGGAACAGGGGGATAACCAATGAGCAGTTCTTC.

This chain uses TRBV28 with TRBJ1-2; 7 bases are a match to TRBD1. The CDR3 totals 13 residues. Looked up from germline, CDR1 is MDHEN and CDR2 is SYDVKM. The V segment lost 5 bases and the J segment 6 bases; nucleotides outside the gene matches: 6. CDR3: CASSRQGQNGYTF. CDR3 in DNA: TGTGCCAGCAGTCGACAGGGACAGAATGGCTACACCTTC.

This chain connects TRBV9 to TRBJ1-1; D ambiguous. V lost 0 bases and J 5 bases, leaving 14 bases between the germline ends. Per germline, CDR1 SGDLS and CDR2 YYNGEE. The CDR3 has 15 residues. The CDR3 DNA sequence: TGTGCCAGCAGCGTAGGGACGGAGGGAGGGACTGAAGCTTTCTTT. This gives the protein CASSVGTEGGTEAFF.

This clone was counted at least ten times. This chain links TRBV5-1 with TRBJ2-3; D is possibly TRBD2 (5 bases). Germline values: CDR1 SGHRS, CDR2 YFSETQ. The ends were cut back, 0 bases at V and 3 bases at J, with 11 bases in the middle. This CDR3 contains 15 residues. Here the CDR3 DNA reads TGCGCCAGCAGCTTGGGGCTAGCAGTTACAGATACGCAGTATTTT. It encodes CASSLGLAVTDTQYF.

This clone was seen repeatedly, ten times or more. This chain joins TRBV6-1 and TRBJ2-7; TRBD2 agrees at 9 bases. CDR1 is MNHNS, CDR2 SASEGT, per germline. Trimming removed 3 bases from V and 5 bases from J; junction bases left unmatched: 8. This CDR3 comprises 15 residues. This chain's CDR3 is CASSEISGSKDEQYF. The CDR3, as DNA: TGTGCCAGCAGTGAGATTAGCGGGAGTAAAGACGAGCAGTACTTC.

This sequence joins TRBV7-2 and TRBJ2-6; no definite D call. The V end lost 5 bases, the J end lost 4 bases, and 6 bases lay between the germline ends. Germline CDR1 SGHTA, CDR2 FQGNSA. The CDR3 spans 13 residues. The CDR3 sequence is CASSLAGANVLTF. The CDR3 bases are TGTGCCAGCAGCCTCGCCGGGGCCAACGTCCTGACTTTC. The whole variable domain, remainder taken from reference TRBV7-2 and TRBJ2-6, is GAGVSQSPSNKVTEKGKDVELRCDPISGHTALYWYRQSLGQGLEFLIYFQGNSAPDKSGLPSDRFSAERTGGSVSTLTIQRTQQEDSAVYLCASSLAGANVLTFGAGSRLTVL.

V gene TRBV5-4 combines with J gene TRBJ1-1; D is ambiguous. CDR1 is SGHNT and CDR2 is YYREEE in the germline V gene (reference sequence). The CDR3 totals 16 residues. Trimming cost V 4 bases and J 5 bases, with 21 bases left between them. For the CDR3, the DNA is TGTGCCAGCAGCACTGGTGGCGGAGGATCGTCAACTGAAGCTTTCTTT. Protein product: CASSTGGGGSSTEAFF.

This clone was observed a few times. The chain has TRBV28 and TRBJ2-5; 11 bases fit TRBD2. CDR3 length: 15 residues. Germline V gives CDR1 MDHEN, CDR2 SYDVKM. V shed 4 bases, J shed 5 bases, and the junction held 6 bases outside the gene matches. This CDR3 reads CASSSPGLADETQYF. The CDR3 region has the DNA TGTGCCAGCAGTTCACCGGGACTAGCGGACGAGACCCAGTACTTC.

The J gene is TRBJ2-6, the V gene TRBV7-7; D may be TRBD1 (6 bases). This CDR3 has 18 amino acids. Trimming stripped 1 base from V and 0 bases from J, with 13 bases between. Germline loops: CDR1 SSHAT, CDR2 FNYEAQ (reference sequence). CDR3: CASSLGGRGRSGANVLTF. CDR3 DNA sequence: TGTGCCAGCAGCTTAGGAGGCAGGGGCCGCTCTGGGGCCAACGTCCTGACTTTC.

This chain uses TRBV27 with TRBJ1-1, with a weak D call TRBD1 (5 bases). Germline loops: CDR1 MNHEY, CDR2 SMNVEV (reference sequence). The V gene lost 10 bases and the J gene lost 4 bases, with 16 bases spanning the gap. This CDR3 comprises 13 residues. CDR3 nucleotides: TGTGCCACGAGACCCGGGGGTGGCACTGAAGCTTTCTTT. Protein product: CATRPGGGTEAFF.

CDR3 amino acids: CASSPGGRTTEAFF. In DNA form, the CDR3 reads TGTGCCAGCTCACCAGGGGGCCGGACCACTGAAGCTTTCTTT. This rearrangement joins TRBV18 to TRBJ1-1; D may be TRBD1 (6 bases). This CDR3 is 14 amino acids long. In germline, CDR1 is KGHSH, CDR2 LQKENI. V dropped 2 bases and J dropped 4 bases, with 11 bases sitting between them. The entire variable domain, with the rest obtained from reference TRBV18 and TRBJ1-1, is as follows: NAGVMQNPRHLVRRRGQEARLRCSPMKGHSHVYWYRQLPEEGLKFMVYLQKENIIDESGMPKERFSAEFPKEGPSILRIQQVVRGDSAAYFCASSPGGRTTEAFFGQGTRLTVV.

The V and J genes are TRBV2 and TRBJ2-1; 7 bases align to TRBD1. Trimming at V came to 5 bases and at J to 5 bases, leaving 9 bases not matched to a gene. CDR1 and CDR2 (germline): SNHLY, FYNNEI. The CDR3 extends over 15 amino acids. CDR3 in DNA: TGTGCCAGCAGTACCGGGACAGCGCCTAACAATGAGCAGTTCTTC. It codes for CASSTGTAPNNEQFF.

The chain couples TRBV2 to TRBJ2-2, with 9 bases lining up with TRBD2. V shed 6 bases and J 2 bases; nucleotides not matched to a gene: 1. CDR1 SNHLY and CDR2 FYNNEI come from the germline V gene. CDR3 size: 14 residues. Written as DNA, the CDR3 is TGTGCCAGCAGGCGGGAGGGCAACACCGGGGAGCTGTTTTTT. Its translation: CASRREGNTGELFF.

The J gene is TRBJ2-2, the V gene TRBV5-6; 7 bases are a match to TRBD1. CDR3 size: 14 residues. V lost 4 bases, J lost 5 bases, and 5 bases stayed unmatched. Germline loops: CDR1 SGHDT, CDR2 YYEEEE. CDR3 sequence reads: CASSHGTVTGELFF. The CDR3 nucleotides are TGTGCCAGCAGCCACGGGACAGTTACCGGGGAGCTGTTTTTT.

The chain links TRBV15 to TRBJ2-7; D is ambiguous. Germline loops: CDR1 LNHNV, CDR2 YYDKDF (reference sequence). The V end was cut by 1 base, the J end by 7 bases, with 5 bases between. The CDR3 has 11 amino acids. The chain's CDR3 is CATSRAREQYF. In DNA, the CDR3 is TGTGCCACCAGCAGAGCGAGGGAGCAGTACTTC.

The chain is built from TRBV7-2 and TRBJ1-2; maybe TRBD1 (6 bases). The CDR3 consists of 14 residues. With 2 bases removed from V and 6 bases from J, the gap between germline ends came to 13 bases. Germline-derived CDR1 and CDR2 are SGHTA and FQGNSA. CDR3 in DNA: TGTGCCAGCAGCTTAAGGGGGGTAGAGGATGGCTACACCTTC. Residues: CASSLRGVEDGYTF.

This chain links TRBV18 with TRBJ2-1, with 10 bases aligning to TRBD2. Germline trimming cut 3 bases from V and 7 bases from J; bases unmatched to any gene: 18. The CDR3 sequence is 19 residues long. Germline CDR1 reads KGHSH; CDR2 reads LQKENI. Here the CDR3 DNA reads TGTGCCAGCTCACCTATCCCGAACCAACCTAGCGGGAGTACGAATGAGCAGTTCTTC. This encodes CASSPIPNQPSGSTNEQFF.

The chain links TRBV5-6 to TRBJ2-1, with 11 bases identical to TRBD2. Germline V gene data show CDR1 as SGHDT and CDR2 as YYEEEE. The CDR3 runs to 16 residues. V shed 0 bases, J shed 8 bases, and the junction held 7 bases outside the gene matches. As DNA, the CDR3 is TGTGCCAGCAGCTTGGGGCTAGCGGGAGGATGGGATGAGCAGTTCTTC. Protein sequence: CASSLGLAGGWDEQFF.

CDR3 bases: TGTGCCAGCAGCTTAGCGTGGGGTCCCCAAGAGACCCAGTACTTC. The encoded protein is CASSLAWGPQETQYF. The chain joins TRBV7-8 to TRBJ2-5; D not certain. V was pared by 0 bases and J by 1 base, with 9 bases between. CDR1 and CDR2 from the germline V gene are SGHVS and FQNEAQ. The CDR3 loop spans 15 amino acids.

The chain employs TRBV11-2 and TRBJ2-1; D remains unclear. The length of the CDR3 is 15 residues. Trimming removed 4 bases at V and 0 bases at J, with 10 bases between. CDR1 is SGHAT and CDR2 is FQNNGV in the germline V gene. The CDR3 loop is CASSSRVLSYNEQFF. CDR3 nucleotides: TGTGCCAGCAGCTCTCGGGTCCTCTCCTACAATGAGCAGTTCTTC.